The text below deals with one TCR beta chain. Its antigen is undetermined. The sample originates from a study of T cells expressing NK-cell markers. Study results and limitations: Clarity on HCMV specificity was lacking for the expanded NKG2C+ T cell clones. Top CD8+ clonotypes included the dominant CD3+CD56+NKG2C+ clonotypes in roughly six donors.

Germline CDR1 SGHKS, CDR2 YYEKEE (reference sequence). The CDR3 is made up of 16 amino acids. Following a re-call of the 5' RACE reads, TCRdb has one entry per CDR3 protein and lacks DNA. This sample carries about 260,000 distinct CDR3 sequences, with around 0.42% going to the ten biggest clones. This clonotype was obtained from a man younger than 30 in good health. The material sequenced was blood T cells: a sorted CD56 or NKG2C T cell subset, CD4+ or CD8+ T cells, or bulk PBMC T cells (not recorded which). The genes are TRBV5-5 and TRBJ2-1; TCRdb's assignment of TRBD2 cannot be checked, as there is no DNA. This CDR3 is CASSFIAGASYNEQFF.